This record concerns one T cell receptor beta chain sequence. Its specificity is unknown. The sample originates from a study of cytomegalovirus exposure and HLA in healthy donors. Nominal health characterized the donors when sampled, though unrecorded immune exposures were likely. Study-wide points: In an earlier analysis, productive rearrangement rates for most beta V segments clustered near 87% or 30%. For TCR beta chains, V- and J-gene trimming was later linked to a missense DCLRE1C variant. A later analysis showed that HLA-associated TCR beta chains had undergone more clonal expansion than equally common others.

13 Jbeta primers and 60 Vbeta primers were used for the PCR. Data came from immunoSEQ multiplex PCR; TCRdb stores just in-frame clones and leaves some out. The sample includes 98,000 or so clones, about 75% of them seen just once. The CDR3 has 16 amino acids. Germline V CDR1 and CDR2: LGHNA, YNFKEQ. V lost 0 bases to trimming and J lost 14 bases; unmatched junction nucleotides: 10. The sample comprised PBMCs. The receptor comes from a man in his 60s in good health and CMV-seropositive. The rearrangement uses TRBV4-2 and TRBJ2-1; 13 nucleotides align to TRBD2. Here the CDR3 DNA reads TGTGCCAGCAGCCAAGAATCAGGACTAGCGGGGGCTGGTAAGTTCTTC. Its protein is CASSQESGLAGAGKFF.